This T cell receptor beta chain was documented in a study of blood T cell repertoires in COVID-19. There are 14 residues in the CDR3. V was pared by 5 bases and J by 3 bases, with 7 bases of the junction left unmatched. Germline lookup yields CDR1 SGDLS and CDR2 YYNGEE. The table came from immunoSEQ multiplex PCR; TCRdb's copy has only in-frame clones and leaves some out. The table records over 250,000 clones, 91% of them present only once. This TCR was sampled from a person aged 18-29 years with COVID-19, enrolled during active disease. V usage is TRBV9 and J usage is TRBJ1-2; 7 bases match TRBD1. The material sequenced was peripheral blood. CDR3 sequence: CASRADRDYYGYTF. The CDR3 DNA reads TGTGCCAGCAGGGCAGACAGGGATTACTATGGCTACACCTTC.